Following are 17 T cell receptor beta chains from one sample sequenced in a study of cytomegalovirus exposure and HLA in healthy donors. The PCR was carried out with 60 Vbeta primers and 13 Jbeta primers. Profiling relied on immunoSEQ multiplex PCR, and the TCRdb table lists in-frame clones only, not all of them. The sample includes under 200,000 clones. Sequenced input: PBMCs. Every receptor here comes from a man in his thirties or forties in good health and CMV-seronegative.

The chain employs TRBV4-2 and TRBJ1-2, with 9 nucleotides matching TRBD1. The trim removed 0 bases at V and 5 bases at J, leaving 7 bases unmatched. This CDR3 is 16 amino acids long. CDR1 LGHNA and CDR2 YNFKEQ come from the germline V gene. CDR3: CASSQEEGQGRYGYTF. Here the CDR3 DNA reads TGTGCCAGCAGCCAAGAAGAGGGACAGGGCAGGTATGGCTACACCTTC.

The chain has TRBV14 and TRBJ2-3; 8 positions match TRBD1. This CDR3 comprises 16 residues. Germline V CDR1 and CDR2: SGHDN, FVKESK. V gave up 4 bases and J gave up 4 bases; unmatched junction bases: 10. This chain's CDR3 is CASSRTGNFAADTQYF. In DNA, the CDR3 is TGTGCCAGCAGCCGGACAGGGAATTTTGCCGCAGATACGCAGTATTTT.

V is TRBV29-1 and J is TRBJ1-1; TRBD1 agrees at 7 bases. Germline assignment: CDR1 SQVTM and CDR2 ANQGSEA. CDR3 length equals 14 residues. The ends lost 7 bases at V and 3 bases at J; junction bases unmatched: 11. CDR3 residues: CSARWRGLDTEAFF. The DNA of the CDR3 is TGCAGCGCCCGGTGGAGGGGGCTCGACACTGAAGCTTTCTTT.

This chain joins TRBV5-4 and TRBJ2-2, with a possible D match to TRBD1 (6 bases). This CDR3 contains 16 residues. Trimming took off 4 bases at V and 6 bases at J, with 19 bases between the two ends. Per germline, CDR1 SGHNT and CDR2 YYREEE (reference sequence). CDR3 bases: TGTGCCAGCAGCCAAGGACAGACGAGAGGGTCCGGGGAGCTGTTTTTT. As protein: CASSQGQTRGSGELFF. Complete variable domain (other parts from reference TRBV5-4 and TRBJ2-2): ETGVTQSPTHLIKTRGQQVTLRCSSQSGHNTVSWYQQALGQGPQFIFQYYREEENGRGNFPPRFSGLQFPNYSSELNVNALELDDSALYLCASSQGQTRGSGELFFGEGSRLTVL.

This chain links TRBV11-3 with TRBJ1-1; D is uncertain. V was cut by 5 bases and J by 5 bases, with 12 bases left in between. CDR3 length: 13 residues. Germline lookup yields CDR1 SGHNT and CDR2 YENEEA. CDR3 residues: CASSLRGLTEAFF. DNA of the CDR3: TGTGCCAGCAGCCTGCGGGGTTTAACTGAAGCTTTCTTT.

This rearrangement joins TRBV5-1 to TRBJ1-3, with TRBD1 matching over 11 bases. Trimming at V came to 3 bases and at J to 8 bases, leaving 4 bases not matched to a gene. CDR3 length: 14 amino acids. The germline CDR1 and CDR2 sequences are SGHRS and YFSETQ. The CDR3 DNA reads TGCGCCAGCAGCTCCCGGGACAGGGGGGACACCATATATTTT. Its translation: CASSSRDRGDTIYF.

The chain uses TRBV19 and TRBJ2-7; D gene uncertain. Germline loops: CDR1 LNHDA, CDR2 SQIVND (reference sequence). The V end lost 4 bases, the J end lost 3 bases, and 10 bases lay between the germline ends. CDR3 length: 13 amino acids. The CDR3 is CASSTSYYYEQYF. The CDR3 coding sequence is TGTGCCAGTAGTACCTCCTACTACTACGAGCAGTACTTC.

The rearrangement joins TRBV2 to TRBJ1-5, with TRBD1 identical over 8 bases. Germline CDR1 reads SNHLY; CDR2 reads FYNNEI. V dropped 5 bases and J dropped 4; count of bases not matched to a gene: 4. The CDR3 loop spans 14 amino acids. The CDR3 DNA follows: TGTGCCAGCAGTTCGCGGACAGGGAATCAGCCCCAGCATTTT. It specifies CASSSRTGNQPQHF.

The V gene is TRBV5-1, the J gene TRBJ2-7; a weak D match, TRBD1 (5 bases). V lost 5 bases and J 3 bases, leaving 6 bases between the germline ends. The germline V gene encodes CDR1 SGHRS and CDR2 YFSETQ. The CDR3 runs to 11 residues. The CDR3 protein is CASRDNYEQYF. The CDR3 DNA reads as TGCGCCAGCAGGGACAACTACGAGCAGTACTTC.

Worth noting for this clone: The final CDR3 position lacks the conserved phenylalanine or tryptophan, pointing to a likely read error. The DNA is left out, because the CDR3 cannot be placed on it with certainty; the CDR3 is given as TCRdb lists it. CDR3 in amino acids: CASSQDWQGLRSA. The rearrangement joins TRBV4-3 to TRBJ1-1; the table names TRBD1, a call not compared with the DNA. The CDR3 is 13 amino acids long, termini counted. CDR1 LGHNA and CDR2 YSLEER come from the germline V gene.

This sequence joins TRBV5-4 and TRBJ1-5; D unresolved. The V gene's germline CDR1 is SGHNT and CDR2 YYREEE (reference sequence). With 0 bases removed from V and 2 bases from J, the gap between germline ends came to 9 bases. There are 15 residues in the CDR3. The CDR3 loop is CASSLDGDGNQPQHF. DNA for the CDR3: TGTGCCAGCAGCTTGGACGGGGATGGCAATCAGCCCCAGCATTTT.

The gene calls are TRBV4-1 and TRBJ1-5; D gene ambiguous. The V and J ends lost 4 bases and 3 bases respectively, with 13 bases between them. In germline, CDR1 is MGHRA, CDR2 YSYEKL. CDR3 size: 15 residues. The CDR3 DNA reads TGCGCCAGCAGCCCTATGGGCCTAAACAATCAGCCCCAGCATTTT. It is translated as CASSPMGLNNQPQHF.

The V call is TRBV10-3, the J call TRBJ2-7, with a tentative D call TRBD2 (5 bases). Per germline, CDR1 ENHRY and CDR2 SYGVKD. The CDR3 has 13 amino acids. V shed 6 bases and J shed 6 bases, with 15 bases lying between them. The CDR3: CAISPPGWREQYF. CDR3 DNA: TGTGCCATCAGCCCGCCGGGGTGGCGCGAGCAGTACTTC.

The chain employs TRBV7-9 and TRBJ1-5; maybe TRBD1 (6 bases). The ends were cut back, 1 base at V and 3 bases at J, with 7 bases in the middle. The CDR3 runs to 14 residues. Germline V gene lookup returns CDR1 SEHNR and CDR2 FQNEAQ (reference sequence). The CDR3 sequence: CASSLGQDNQPQHF. The CDR3 DNA reads TGTGCCAGCAGCTTAGGACAGGACAATCAGCCCCAGCATTTT.

The V gene is TRBV28, the J gene TRBJ1-5; a possible D gene is TRBD1 (5 bases). V gave up 6 bases and J gave up 9 bases, with 18 bases separating them. The CDR3 spans 14 residues. The germline CDR1 and CDR2 sequences are MDHEN and SYDVKM. The DNA for the CDR3 is TGTGCCAGCAGCTCTCCGGACAAGGGAGGGCCCCAGCATTTT. This gives the protein CASSSPDKGGPQHF.

This chain uses TRBV6-1 with TRBJ2-1, with D possibly TRBD1 on 6 matching bases. Germline CDR1 is MNHNS and CDR2 is SASEGT. The CDR3 is 15 residues long. The germline V and J ends were trimmed by 0 bases and 7 bases, with 13 bases remaining between them. In DNA, the CDR3 is TGTGCCAGCAGTGAAGCGGCCAGGGGAAGGAATGAGCAGTTCTTC. Protein sequence: CASSEAARGRNEQFF.

The chain recombines TRBV5-8 with TRBJ1-5, with 7 bases lining up with TRBD1. V was pared by 4 bases and J by 4 bases, with 8 bases of the junction left unmatched. The CDR3 sequence is 15 residues long. Germline-derived CDR1 and CDR2 are SGHTS and YDEGEE. The CDR3 nucleotides read TGTGCCAGCAGCGTCGCGGGACAGCCAAATCAGCCCCAGCATTTT. It specifies CASSVAGQPNQPQHF. Variable domain in full (rest from reference TRBV5-8 and TRBJ1-5): EAGVTQSPTHLIKTRGQQATLRCSPISGHTSVYWYQQALGLGLQFLLWYDEGEERNRGNFPPRFSGRQFPNYSSELNVNALELEDSALYLCASSVAGQPNQPQHFGDGTRLSIL.